These 25 T cell receptor beta chains were all obtained from the same sample, sequenced in a study of beta chain features in type 1 diabetes. Study findings and constraints: Across all four CD4+ subsets, people with type 1 diabetes showed modestly shorter TCRB CDR3s.

Every isolated RNA sample was fully reverse transcribed, so sequencing captured expressed TCRB transcripts. Here immunoSEQ multiplex PCR was the method, and the copy in TCRdb shows in-frame clones only, minus some. The sample lists hundreds of thousands of clones, about 14% seen once, with nearly 0.04% in the top ten. Which antigens these TCRs recognize remains unknown. Sequenced: naive CD4+ T cells from blood. These receptors came from a man aged 18 to 29 with type 1 diabetes.

In its sample, this clone was seen a few times. The V call is TRBV5-6, the J call TRBJ1-2; D not certain. From germline, CDR1 is SGHDT and CDR2 YYEEEE. V shed 0 bases and J shed 8 bases, with 11 bases lying between them. The CDR3 covers 13 residues. CDR3 nucleotides: TGTGCCAGCAGCTTGGAGTCCTACATGGGCTACACCTTC. It is translated as CASSLESYMGYTF.

Concerning this clone: The same CDR3 arises from other DNA sequences in this sample as well. The chain combines TRBV5-1 with TRBJ2-7; 10 positions match TRBD1. This CDR3 has 14 residues. The V segment lost 4 bases and the J segment 2 bases; nucleotides outside the gene matches: 3. Per the germline V gene, CDR1 is SGHRS and CDR2 is YFSETQ. For the CDR3, the DNA is TGCGCCAGCAGCCTGACAGGGGGCCCCTACGAGCAGTACTTC. Amino acids: CASSLTGGPYEQYF.

Only a few counts were recorded for this clone. The chain has TRBV5-4 and TRBJ2-5; D is unclear. The V gene's germline CDR1 is SGHNT and CDR2 YYREEE (reference sequence). V lost 0 bases and J lost 5, with 14 bases in between. The CDR3 runs to 15 residues. The CDR3 sequence: CASSLVVGREETQYF. DNA of the CDR3: TGTGCCAGCAGCTTGGTAGTGGGCCGTGAGGAGACCCAGTACTTC. Together with reference TRBV5-4 and TRBJ2-5, the CDR3 gives the full variable domain: ETGVTQSPTHLIKTRGQQVTLRCSSQSGHNTVSWYQQALGQGPQFIFQYYREEENGRGNFPPRFSGLQFPNYSSELNVNALELDDSALYLCASSLVVGREETQYFGPGTRLLVL.

The chain joins TRBV30 to TRBJ1-2, with 8 positions matching TRBD1. V lost 3 bases and J lost 4; bases outside the gene matches: 7. CDR3 length equals 14 residues. Germline CDR1 reads GTSNPN; CDR2 reads SVGIG (reference sequence). The CDR3 bases are TGTGCCTGGAGAGCAGGGGGCAGTAGCTATGGCTACACCTTC. Amino acid sequence: CAWRAGGSSYGYTF.

The rearrangement links TRBV5-1 to TRBJ2-7; TRBD1 aligns across 8 bases. The CDR3 contains 13 residues. With V trimmed by 4 bases and J by 3 bases, 3 bases remained unmatched. Looked up from germline, CDR1 is SGHRS and CDR2 is YFSETQ. The CDR3 is CASSQTGDYEQYF. CDR3 DNA sequence: TGCGCCAGCAGCCAGACAGGGGACTACGAGCAGTACTTC.

J is TRBJ2-1 and V is TRBV5-1; D unclear. V was shortened by 2 bases and J by 3 bases, with 9 bases between the two germline ends. The CDR3 spans 14 residues. Germline V CDR1 and CDR2: SGHRS, YFSETQ. The CDR3 reads CASSLRQVYNEQFF. CDR3 nucleotide sequence: TGCGCCAGCAGCTTAAGGCAGGTCTACAATGAGCAGTTCTTC.

The chain employs TRBV7-2 and TRBJ2-1, with D perhaps TRBD1 (6 bases). CDR3 length equals 15 residues. The germline CDR1 and CDR2 sequences are SGHTA and FQGNSA. Trimming removed 5 bases from V and 4 bases from J, with 15 bases in between. The CDR3 spells CASSPRTANYNEQFF. In DNA, the CDR3 is TGTGCCAGCAGCCCACGGACAGCGAATTACAATGAGCAGTTCTTC.

This clone was detected a few times. This chain links TRBV5-6 with TRBJ2-1; D is undetermined. This CDR3 spans 15 amino acids. CDR1 and CDR2 (germline): SGHDT, YYEEEE. Deletions cut 6 bases from V and 5 bases from J, with 18 bases between. In DNA, the CDR3 is TGTGCCAGCATCCTAATCGGGTTAGGGAACAATGAGCAGTTCTTC. It yields the protein CASILIGLGNNEQFF.

The rearrangement joins TRBV7-2 to TRBJ2-7, with D possibly being TRBD1 or TRBD2 (5 bases each). Germline assignment: CDR1 SGHTA and CDR2 FQGNSA. The ends were cut back, 5 bases at V and 5 bases at J, with 13 bases in the middle. The CDR3 contains 13 residues. The DNA of the CDR3 is TGTGCCAGCAGCCCGTCCGGGACCCACGAGCAGTACTTC. Translated, it gives CASSPSGTHEQYF.

This clone has just a few counts. CDR3 region: CASSQGNGNTEAFF. The CDR3 region has the DNA TGCGCCAGCAGCCAAGGTAATGGAAACACTGAAGCTTTCTTT. The chain couples TRBV4-1 to TRBJ1-1, with D uncertain. Deletions cut 1 base from V and 2 bases from J, with 8 bases between. Germline V gives CDR1 MGHRA, CDR2 YSYEKL. The CDR3 runs to 14 residues.

This clone was seen only a few times. This sequence joins TRBV6-7 and TRBJ2-4; D is possibly TRBD2 (5 bases). TRBV6-7 carries the ORF label, with uncertain function. The V end was cut by 2 bases, the J end by 13 bases, with 18 bases between. This CDR3 region has 14 residues. CDR3 protein: CASSYPTSSGIQYF. The CDR3 nucleotides are TGTGCCAGCAGTTACCCAACCTCATCGGGAATACAGTACTTC.

The CDR3 nucleotides are TGTGCCAGCAGTTTGGTGAACCAGCAGTTCTTC. Translation gives CASSLVNQQFF. V and J are TRBV28 and TRBJ2-1; D gene ambiguous. Germline values: CDR1 MDHEN, CDR2 SYDVKM. With 3 bases removed from V and 11 bases from J, the gap between germline ends came to 8 bases. The CDR3 sequence is 11 residues long.

This clone was counted a few times. The chain is built from TRBV5-1 and TRBJ2-3; D is unresolved. Trimming took 0 bases from V and 1 from J, leaving 9 bases between them. The CDR3 has 15 residues. CDR1 is SGHRS, CDR2 YFSETQ, per germline. The CDR3 region is CASSLAAPGTDTQYF. For the CDR3, the DNA is TGCGCCAGCAGCTTGGCCGCCCCGGGCACAGATACGCAGTATTTT.

This clone was counted only a few times. This chain uses TRBV5-4 with TRBJ2-1, with 7 bases lining up with TRBD1. This CDR3 has 16 residues. The junction had 6 bases not matched to a gene; V was cut back by 0 bases and J by 3 bases. CDR1 is SGHNT and CDR2 is YYREEE in the germline V gene (reference sequence). Here the CDR3 DNA reads TGTGCCAGCAGCTTGGAGGTCGCAGGGGGCTACAATGAGCAGTTCTTC. Its translation: CASSLEVAGGYNEQFF.

This clone was detected a few times. V gene TRBV5-1 combines with J gene TRBJ1-1; no clear D gene. Deletions cut 0 bases from V and 8 bases from J, with 8 bases between. The CDR3 length is 12 residues. CDR1 is SGHRS, CDR2 YFSETQ, per germline. The DNA of the CDR3 is TGCGCCAGCAGCTTGGAAGGTAACGAAGCTTTCTTT. Translating gives CASSLEGNEAFF.

This chain uses TRBV2 with TRBJ2-2; a weak D match, TRBD1 (6 bases). Trimming cost V 8 bases and J 5 bases, with 15 bases left between them. Looked up from germline, CDR1 is SNHLY and CDR2 is FYNNEI. This CDR3 has 14 amino acids. This chain's CDR3 is CASDPRQGTGELFF. Here the CDR3 DNA reads TGTGCCAGCGACCCTCGGCAGGGGACCGGGGAGCTGTTTTTT.

The chain combines TRBV6-5 with TRBJ2-1; TRBD2 matches 7 bases. This CDR3 is 16 amino acids long. J gave up 7 bases and V 4 bases, and 13 bases lay outside the gene matches. Germline CDR1 reads MNHEY; CDR2 reads SVGAGI. The CDR3 spells CASSLHPPAGRNEQFF. As DNA, the CDR3 is TGTGCCAGCAGTTTGCACCCCCCAGCGGGGAGAAATGAGCAGTTCTTC.

The gene calls are TRBV27 and TRBJ2-1; a weak D match, TRBD2 (6 bases). The CDR3 runs 17 residues. V lost 3 bases, J lost 8 bases, and 23 bases lay in between. The germline gives CDR1 MNHEY, CDR2 SMNVEV (reference sequence). CDR3: CASSFRLLARGLDEQFF. The CDR3 nucleotides read TGTGCCAGCAGTTTCAGACTCCTAGCGAGGGGCCTCGATGAGCAGTTCTTC.

This chain links TRBV30 with TRBJ2-5; 7 nucleotides align to TRBD2. The V segment lost 4 bases and the J segment 9 bases; nucleotides outside the gene matches: 11. This CDR3 has 13 residues. Germline V gene lookup returns CDR1 GTSNPN and CDR2 SVGIG (reference sequence). The CDR3 coding sequence is TGTGCCTGGAAAATAAGCGGGATCGCTCCCCAGTACTTC. Translated: CAWKISGIAPQYF.

V gene TRBV6-6 combines with J gene TRBJ1-4, with D unresolved. CDR3 length: 13 amino acids. Germline-derived CDR1 and CDR2 are MNHNY and SVGAGI (reference sequence). With 5 bases removed from V and 7 bases from J, the gap between germline ends came to 11 bases. This CDR3 reads CASSPFRSEKLFF. In DNA, the CDR3 is TGTGCCAGCAGTCCCTTTCGGTCTGAAAAACTGTTTTTT.

The chain carries TRBV15 and TRBJ2-7; 9 bases match TRBD2. This CDR3 has 15 amino acids. J gave up 0 bases and V 5 bases, and 5 bases lay outside the gene matches. Germline CDR1 and CDR2: LNHNV and YYDKDF (reference sequence). The CDR3 DNA is TGTGCCACCAGCCCACCAGCGGGAGGCTCCTACGAGCAGTACTTC. This translates into CATSPPAGGSYEQYF.

This clone has only a few counts. The chain links TRBV4-2 to TRBJ1-6, with D possibly being TRBD1 (6 bases). Trimming left V 0 bases short and J 14 bases short, with 20 bases between. The CDR3 is 16 amino acids. Germline values: CDR1 LGHNA, CDR2 YNFKEQ. The CDR3 protein is CASSQERGINMGALHF. The CDR3 DNA follows: TGTGCCAGCAGCCAAGAGAGGGGGATAAATATGGGAGCCCTCCACTTT.

J is TRBJ1-3 and V is TRBV5-1, with a possible D match to TRBD1 (6 bases). With 4 bases removed from V and 0 bases from J, the gap between germline ends came to 14 bases. Germline CDR1 reads SGHRS; CDR2 reads YFSETQ. This CDR3 spans 16 amino acids. CDR3 residues: CASSLNRDNSGNTIYF. The CDR3 DNA reads TGCGCCAGCAGCCTTAACCGGGACAACTCTGGAAACACCATATATTTT.

This clone has more than one count but fewer than ten. The J gene is TRBJ2-3, the V gene TRBV2; TRBD2 aligns across 14 bases. Germline trimming cut 7 bases from V and 9 bases from J; bases unmatched to any gene: 6. CDR1 and CDR2 from the germline V gene are SNHLY and FYNNEI. The CDR3 consists of 14 residues. The CDR3 loop is CASKKGLAGETQYF. CDR3 bases: TGTGCCAGCAAGAAGGGACTAGCGGGAGAGACGCAGTATTTT.

The rearrangement joins TRBV7-9 to TRBJ1-1, with 8 bases identical to TRBD1. V lost 4 bases, J lost 1 base, and 8 bases stayed unmatched. The CDR3 contains 16 residues. The V gene's germline CDR1 is SEHNR and CDR2 FQNEAQ (reference sequence). The CDR3 nucleotides read TGTGCCAGCAGCTCCGACGACAGGGGTTGGAACACTGAAGCTTTCTTT. This codes for CASSSDDRGWNTEAFF.